The clone carrying this T cell receptor beta chain was seen repeatedly, ten times or more. Trimming pared 1 base from V and 2 bases from J, leaving 9 bases between. The CDR3 length is 14 residues. From germline, CDR1 is SGHAT and CDR2 FQNNGV. These data come from a study of T cells of healthy individuals. Each CDR3 protein gets one entry after TCRdb re-called the 5' RACE reads with MiXCR. Of some 69,000 distinct CDR3 sequences in the sample, 16% are singletons; the top ten hold around 5.1%. The chain carries TRBV11-2 and TRBJ2-7; D unclear. This TCR came from a human donor in good health. The CDR3, as DNA: TGTGCCAGCAGCTTAGTACCAGTCCCCTACGAGCAGTACTTC. This sequence encodes CASSLVPVPYEQYF.